The present T cell receptor beta chain was sequenced within a study of intratumoral heterogeneity in liver cancer. Regarding the study in general: Across the full approximately 15-patient cohort, most patients were male and the median age was around 65 years. The study combined RNA-seq, DNA sequencing, TCR-seq and SNP array data from multiple regions of hepatocellular carcinoma specimens to study intratumor heterogeneity. A total of roughly 70 multiregional samples from about 14 HCC patients, consisting of approximately 50 tumoral and around 20 adjacent nontumoral regions, were included in the overall cohort. On the study overall, not on this receptor specifically: The authors noted a relatively low number of patients and under-sampled tumor-infiltrating lymphocyte representation as limitations.

Including cysteine and phenylalanine, the CDR3 has 17 amino acids. The only DNA kept is the CDR3, 51 bases in frame from the first base. The trim is 7 bases for V and 0 bases for J, with a gap of 19 bases between the germline ends. The germline V gene gives CDR1 as MDHEN and CDR2 as SYDVKM. All patients had early-stage hepatocellular carcinoma and received no therapy before surgical resection. No macroscopic evidence of necrosis or hemorrhage was present in the sampled areas. Multiple regions from a couple of patients were subjected to TCR sequencing (ImmunoSeq). Frozen tissue samples from resection were taken at least 1 cm away from one another. Samples labelled N were derived from nontumoral liver tissue adjacent to the tumor. Genomic DNA was extracted from bulk tissue using the DNeasy blood and tissue kit. TCR beta chain CDR3 regions were sequenced from genomic DNA using the immunoSEQ assay. Primers annealing to V and J segments amplified rearranged VDJ segments. The study's processing was this. The ImmunoSeq Analyzer software was used to calculate clonality and richness metrics. To find clones with differing abundance between regions, Fisher's exact test was applied together with a beta-binomial method for extra stringency. Here the immuneACCESS table is served through TCRdb, limited to in-frame sequences with V and J called. Missing clones are a known gap in these copies; in checked studies unresolved V genes cover under half, and the rest lacks a known reason. The DNA gave D and trimming, while V, J and clone size come from that table. A total of 5,500 to 6,000 clones appear in this sample, about 71% of them only once. Clones ranked in the top ten supply about a fifth of the sample.

By how much of the sample it makes up, this clone is large (0.1 to 1%). The antigen it recognizes is unknown. Nothing much larger sits one base from this clone, and base qualities are not available. The chain links TRBV28 with TRBJ1-3, with an unclear D gene assignment. Sequenced here: tumor-adjacent normal tissue, sampled before any cancer treatment. The sequence was obtained from a man in his sixties or seventies with hepatocellular carcinoma. CDR3 protein: CASTTPIGLSSGNTIYF. The nucleotides are TGTGCCAGCACCACCCCCATAGGGCTGAGCTCTGGAAACACCATATATTTT. With the rest looked up from the reference TRBV28 and TRBJ1-3 genes rather than sequenced, the full variable domain is DVKVTQSSRYLVKRTGEKVFLECVQDMDHENMFWYRQDPGLGLRLIYFSYDVKMKEKGDIPEGYSVSREKKERFSLILESASTNQTSMYLCASTTPIGLSSGNTIYFGEGSWLTVV.